The 18 T cell receptor beta chains in this list originate from one sample, sequenced in a study of blood T cell repertoires in COVID-19. The data were produced by immunoSEQ multiplex PCR, yet TCRdb's version contains in-frame clones alone and is incomplete. The sample shows fewer than 350,000 clones, approximately 81% of them seen only once. Sample: peripheral blood. Receptor source: a woman in her sixties or seventies with active or convalescent COVID-19.

The CDR3 DNA sequence: TGTGCCAGCAGCCGGACAGGGGTGAGCACCGGGGAGCTGTTTTTT. Translating it yields CASSRTGVSTGELFF. The genes are TRBV7-9 and TRBJ2-2, with 9 bases aligning to TRBD1. Losses at the gene ends were 5 bases for V and 4 bases for J; bases not matched to a gene: 5. This CDR3 region has 15 residues. CDR1 and CDR2 from the germline V gene are SEHNR and FQNEAQ (reference sequence).

This clone has just a few counts. This chain joins TRBV7-9 and TRBJ1-4, with D maybe TRBD1 (5 bases). There are 17 residues in the CDR3. The V gene's germline CDR1 is SEHNR and CDR2 FQNEAQ (reference sequence). Trimming took off 5 bases at V and 2 bases at J, with 18 bases between the two ends. Here the CDR3 DNA reads TGTGCCAGCAGCCTGAGATGGGACTCGACTACTAATGAAAAACTGTTTTTT. Translating it yields CASSLRWDSTTNEKLFF.

This chain joins TRBV9 and TRBJ2-7; 7 bases align to TRBD1. J lost 0 bases, V lost 2 bases, and 2 bases had no gene match. Germline V gives CDR1 SGDLS, CDR2 YYNGEE. The CDR3 extends over 14 amino acids. The CDR3 DNA sequence: TGTGCCAGCAGCGTCCGGGACAGCTCCTACGAGCAGTACTTC. Its translation: CASSVRDSSYEQYF.

V gene TRBV4-1 combines with J gene TRBJ1-1; 7 bases agree with TRBD1. Germline CDR1 is MGHRA and CDR2 is YSYEKL. The V gene end was trimmed by 1 base and the J gene end by 3 bases; junction bases not matched to a gene: 5. This CDR3 comprises 15 residues. The CDR3 DNA sequence: TGCGCCAGCAGCCAAGTGGAACAGGGGTACACTGAAGCTTTCTTT. Translating gives CASSQVEQGYTEAFF.

The chain has TRBV4-1 and TRBJ2-7; 7 nucleotides align to TRBD2. J gave up 0 bases and V 0 bases, and 2 bases lay outside the gene matches. Germline-derived CDR1 and CDR2 are MGHRA and YSYEKL. The CDR3 has 15 residues. CDR3 DNA sequence: TGCGCCAGCAGCCAAGAGAGCGGGGCCTCCTACGAGCAGTACTTC. Protein product: CASSQESGASYEQYF.

The chain employs TRBV2 and TRBJ2-7, with D maybe TRBD1 (6 bases). This CDR3 comprises 13 residues. V lost 7 bases to trimming and J lost 1 base, with 11 bases between them. Germline V gene sequence: CDR1 SNHLY, CDR2 FYNNEI. The chain's CDR3 is CASTGTPSYEQYF. CDR3 sequence (DNA): TGTGCCAGCACCGGGACACCGTCCTACGAGCAGTACTTC.

V and J are TRBV6-5 and TRBJ2-7, with a weak D call TRBD1 (5 bases). V lost 1 base to trimming and J lost 3 bases, with 7 bases between them. Germline CDR1 is MNHEY and CDR2 is SVGAGI. CDR3 size: 13 residues. CDR3 in DNA: TGTGCCAGCAGTTACTTCGACAGCTACGAGCAGTACTTC. It encodes CASSYFDSYEQYF.

CDR3 sequence reads: CASRPTGQGEAFF. The CDR3 DNA reads TGTGCCAGCAGACCTACAGGGCAGGGTGAAGCTTTCTTT. The V call is TRBV12-3 or TRBV12-4, the J call TRBJ1-1; D is perhaps TRBD1 (6 bases). CDR3 length: 13 residues. Trimming took off 6 bases at V and 7 bases at J, with 15 bases between the two ends.

This clone was observed a single time. The genes are TRBV6-6 and TRBJ1-6, with TRBD1 as a possible D gene (5 bases). Trimming took 7 bases from V and 7 from J, leaving 17 bases between them. The CDR3 runs to 15 residues. CDR1 is MNHNY, CDR2 SVGAGI, per germline (reference sequence). The CDR3 coding sequence is TGTGCCAGCATCCCCGCGGGGACGGAGAATTCACCCCTCCACTTT. Protein product: CASIPAGTENSPLHF.

The rearrangement uses TRBV19 and TRBJ1-6, with TRBD1 as a possible D gene (6 bases). CDR1 is LNHDA and CDR2 is SQIVND in the germline V gene (reference sequence). The germline V and J ends were trimmed by 5 bases and 10 bases, with 12 bases remaining between them. The CDR3 is 13 amino acids. For the CDR3, the DNA is TGTGCCAGTAGTGGCGAGGGGGGGTCACCCCTCCACTTT. Translation: CASSGEGGSPLHF. Full variable domain (outside the CDR3, taken from reference TRBV19 and TRBJ1-6): DGGITQSPKYLFRKEGQNVTLSCEQNLNHDAMYWYRQDPGQGLRLIYYSQIVNDFQKGDIAEGYSVSREKKESFPLTVTSAQKNPTAFYLCASSGEGGSPLHFGNGTRLTVT.

The rearrangement links TRBV6-1 to TRBJ1-2, with TRBD1 matching over 9 bases. The CDR3 is 17 amino acids. Germline trimming cut 3 bases from V and 4 bases from J; bases unmatched to any gene: 12. The V gene's germline CDR1 is MNHNS and CDR2 SASEGT. CDR3 bases: TGTGCCAGCAGTGAGATGAGTCGGGGACAGGGAGTCTATGGCTACACCTTC. Its translation is CASSEMSRGQGVYGYTF.

This chain links TRBV2 with TRBJ1-2; D unclear. This CDR3 is built from 13 residues. Germline V gene lookup returns CDR1 SNHLY and CDR2 FYNNEI. V gave up 1 base and J gave up 4 bases, with 7 bases separating them. DNA of the CDR3: TGTGCCAGCAGTGAAGAGACAATCTATGGCTACACCTTC. Translating it yields CASSEETIYGYTF. The full variable domain, its missing parts supplied by reference TRBV2 and TRBJ1-2, is EPEVTQTPSHQVTQMGQEVILRCVPISNHLYFYWYRQILGQKVEFLVSFYNNEISEKSEIFDDQFSVERPDGSNFTLKIRSTKLEDSAMYFCASSEETIYGYTFGSGTRLTVV.

V is TRBV10-3 and J is TRBJ1-2, with D possibly TRBD1 on 6 matching bases. This CDR3 region has 14 residues. Trimming cost V 4 bases and J 4 bases, with 13 bases left between them. The germline V gene encodes CDR1 ENHRY and CDR2 SYGVKD. The CDR3 DNA reads TGTGCCATCAGTGTACGGGGGGCGCCCTATGGCTACACCTTC. It encodes CAISVRGAPYGYTF.

The chain combines TRBV27 with TRBJ1-2; D is unresolved. V shed 6 bases and J shed 4 bases, with 21 bases lying between them. The germline V gene encodes CDR1 MNHEY and CDR2 SMNVEV (reference sequence). The CDR3 runs 16 residues. The CDR3 sequence: CASSPEALPPFYGYTF. CDR3 bases: TGTGCCAGCAGCCCAGAGGCCCTACCGCCGTTCTATGGCTACACCTTC.

The rearrangement links TRBV19 to TRBJ1-1, with 10 bases lining up with TRBD1. Germline V lookup: CDR1 LNHDA, CDR2 SQIVND (reference sequence). There are 14 residues in the CDR3. V shed 9 bases and J 2 bases; nucleotides not matched to a gene: 6. The DNA of the CDR3 is TGTGCCAGCACGGACAGGGGGATTAACACTGAAGCTTTCTTT. It encodes CASTDRGINTEAFF.

This chain uses TRBV6-4 with TRBJ1-5; maybe TRBD1 (6 bases). The ends were cut back, 6 bases at V and 4 bases at J, with 10 bases in the middle. Germline V gene lookup returns CDR1 MRHNA and CDR2 SNTAGT. This CDR3 contains 13 residues. CDR3 protein: CASSYRENQPQHF. The CDR3 coding sequence is TGTGCCAGCAGCTACAGGGAAAATCAGCCCCAGCATTTT.

This clone has more than one count but fewer than ten. The CDR3 spells CASSPRGDRGPQPQHF. The CDR3 nucleotides are TGTGCCAGCAGCCCACGTGGGGACAGGGGGCCTCAGCCCCAGCATTTT. The chain is built from TRBV9 and TRBJ1-5; 12 bases are shared with TRBD1. The germline gives CDR1 SGDLS, CDR2 YYNGEE. CDR3 size: 16 residues. The V segment lost 4 bases and the J segment 6 bases; nucleotides outside the gene matches: 8.

This chain uses TRBV15 with TRBJ1-4, with a weak D call TRBD1 (5 bases). This CDR3 contains 14 residues. Germline V gene sequence: CDR1 LNHNV, CDR2 YYDKDF (reference sequence). V was pared by 0 bases and J by 6 bases, with 8 bases between. CDR3 DNA sequence: TGTGCCACCAGCAGAGACAGGGATCATGAAAAACTGTTTTTT. It translates to CATSRDRDHEKLFF.